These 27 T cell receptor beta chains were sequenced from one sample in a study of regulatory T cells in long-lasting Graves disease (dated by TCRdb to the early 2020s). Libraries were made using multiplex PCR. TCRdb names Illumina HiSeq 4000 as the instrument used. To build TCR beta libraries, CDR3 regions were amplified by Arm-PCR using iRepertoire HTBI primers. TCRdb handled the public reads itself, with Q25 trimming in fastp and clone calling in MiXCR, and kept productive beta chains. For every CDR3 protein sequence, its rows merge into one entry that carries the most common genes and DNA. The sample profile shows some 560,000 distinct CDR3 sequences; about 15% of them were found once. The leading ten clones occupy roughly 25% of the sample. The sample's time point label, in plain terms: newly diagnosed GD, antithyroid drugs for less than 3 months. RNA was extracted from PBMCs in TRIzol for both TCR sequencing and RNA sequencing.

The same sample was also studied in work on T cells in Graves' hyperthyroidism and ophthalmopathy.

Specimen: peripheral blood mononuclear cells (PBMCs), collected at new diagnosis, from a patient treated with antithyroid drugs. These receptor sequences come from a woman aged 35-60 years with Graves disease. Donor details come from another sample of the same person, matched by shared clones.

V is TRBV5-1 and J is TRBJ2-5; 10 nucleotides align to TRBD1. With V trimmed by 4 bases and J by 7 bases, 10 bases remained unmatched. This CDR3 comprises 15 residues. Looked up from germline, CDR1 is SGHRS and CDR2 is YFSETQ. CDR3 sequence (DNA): TGCGCCAGCAGCCTCCCCGGGACAGGGGTCGTGACCCAGTACTTC. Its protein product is CASSLPGTGVVTQYF.

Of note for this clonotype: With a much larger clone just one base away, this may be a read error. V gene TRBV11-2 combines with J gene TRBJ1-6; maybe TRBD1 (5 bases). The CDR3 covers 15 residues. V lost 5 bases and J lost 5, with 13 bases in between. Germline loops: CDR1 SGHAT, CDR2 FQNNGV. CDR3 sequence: CASSIRTRDNSPLHF. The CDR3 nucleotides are TGTGCCAGCAGCATCCGGACAAGAGATAATTCACCCCTCCACTTT.

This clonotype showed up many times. The CDR3 sequence is CSAPRRGSYEQYF. CDR3 DNA: TGCAGTGCGCCCAGGCGGGGCAGCTACGAGCAGTACTTC. The V call is TRBV20-1, the J call TRBJ2-7; the D gene is possibly TRBD2 (6 bases). V gave up 6 bases and J gave up 3 bases, with 15 bases separating them. The CDR3 sequence is 13 residues long. CDR1 is DFQATT and CDR2 is SNEGSKA in the germline V gene (reference sequence).

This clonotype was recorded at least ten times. The CDR3 sequence: CAISESGHPTYEQYF. As DNA, the CDR3 is TGTGCCATCAGTGAGTCAGGACACCCGACCTACGAGCAGTACTTC. The chain is built from TRBV10-3 and TRBJ2-7, with D possibly being TRBD1 (5 bases). The CDR3 runs 15 residues. Trimming cost V 0 bases and J 2 bases, with 11 bases left between them. Looked up from germline, CDR1 is ENHRY and CDR2 is SYGVKD.

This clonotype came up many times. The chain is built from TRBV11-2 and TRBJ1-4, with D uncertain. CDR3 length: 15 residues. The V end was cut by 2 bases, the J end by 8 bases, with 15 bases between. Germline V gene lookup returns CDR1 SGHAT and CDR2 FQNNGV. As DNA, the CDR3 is TGTGCCAGCAGCTTAAGTGCACTCCCGGGGGAAAAACTGTTTTTT. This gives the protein CASSLSALPGEKLFF.

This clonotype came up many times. CDR3 sequence reads: CASSSDTGAWTSGVKQETQYF. CDR3 in DNA: TGTGCCAGCAGTTCGGACACGGGAGCTTGGACTAGCGGCGTGAAACAAGAGACCCAGTACTTC. The chain recombines TRBV12-3 or TRBV12-4 with TRBJ2-5; TRBD2 matches at 10 bases. V lost 4 bases to trimming and J lost 2 bases; unmatched junction nucleotides: 22. The CDR3 has 21 residues.

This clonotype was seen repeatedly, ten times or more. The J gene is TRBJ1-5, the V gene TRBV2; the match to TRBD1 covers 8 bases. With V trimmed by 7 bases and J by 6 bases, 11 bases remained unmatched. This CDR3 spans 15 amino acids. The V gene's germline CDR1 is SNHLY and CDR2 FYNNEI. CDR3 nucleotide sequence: TGTGCCAGCAACCAAGGGACAGGAACCACTCAGCCCCAGCATTTT. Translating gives CASNQGTGTTQPQHF.

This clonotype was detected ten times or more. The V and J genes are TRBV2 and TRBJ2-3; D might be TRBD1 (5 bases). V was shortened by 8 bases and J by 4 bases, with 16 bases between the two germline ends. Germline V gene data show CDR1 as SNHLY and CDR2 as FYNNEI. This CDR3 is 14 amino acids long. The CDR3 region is CASASQGNPDTQYF. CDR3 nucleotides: TGTGCCAGCGCGTCCCAGGGTAACCCAGATACGCAGTATTTT.

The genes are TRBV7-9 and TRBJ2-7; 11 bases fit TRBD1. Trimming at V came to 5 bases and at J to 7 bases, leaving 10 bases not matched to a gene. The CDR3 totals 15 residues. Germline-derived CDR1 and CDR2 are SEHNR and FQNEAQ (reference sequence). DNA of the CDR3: TGTGCCAGCAGCGTAACCGGGACAGGGGGTGGGGAGCAGTACTTC. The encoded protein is CASSVTGTGGGEQYF.

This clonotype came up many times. The CDR3 loop reads CASRPGTASYNEQFF. CDR3 in DNA: TGTGCCAGCAGGCCCGGGACAGCCTCCTACAATGAGCAGTTCTTC. This chain uses TRBV12-3 or TRBV12-4 with TRBJ2-1; TRBD1 matches 7 bases. V trimming: 6 bases; J trimming: 0 bases; junction bases outside the gene matches: 5. The CDR3 extends over 15 amino acids.

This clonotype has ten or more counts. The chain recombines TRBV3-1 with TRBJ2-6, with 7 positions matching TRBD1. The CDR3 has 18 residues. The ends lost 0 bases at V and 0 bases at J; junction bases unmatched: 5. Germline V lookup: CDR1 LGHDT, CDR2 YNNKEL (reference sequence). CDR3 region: CASSQDGRQGSGANVLTF. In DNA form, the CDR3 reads TGTGCCAGCAGCCAAGATGGGAGACAGGGCTCTGGGGCCAACGTCCTGACTTTC.

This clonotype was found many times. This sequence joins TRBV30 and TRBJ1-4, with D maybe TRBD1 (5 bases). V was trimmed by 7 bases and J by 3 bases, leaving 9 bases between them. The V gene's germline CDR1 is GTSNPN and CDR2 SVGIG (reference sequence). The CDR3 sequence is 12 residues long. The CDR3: CALNRPNEKLFF. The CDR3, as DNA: TGTGCCTTGAACAGGCCTAATGAAAAACTGTTTTTT. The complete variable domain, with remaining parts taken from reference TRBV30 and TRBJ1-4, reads SQTIHQWPATLVQPVGSPLSLECTVEGTSNPNLYWYRQAAGRGLQLLFYSVGIGQISSEVPQNLSASRPQDRQFILSSKKLLLSDSGFYLCALNRPNEKLFFGSGTQLSVL.

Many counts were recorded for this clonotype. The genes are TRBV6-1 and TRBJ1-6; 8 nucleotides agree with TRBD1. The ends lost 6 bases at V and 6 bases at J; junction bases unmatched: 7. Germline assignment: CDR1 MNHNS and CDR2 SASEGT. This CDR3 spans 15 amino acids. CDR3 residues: CASRGTGKLNSPLHF. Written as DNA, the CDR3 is TGTGCCAGCAGGGGGACAGGCAAACTTAATTCACCCCTCCACTTT.

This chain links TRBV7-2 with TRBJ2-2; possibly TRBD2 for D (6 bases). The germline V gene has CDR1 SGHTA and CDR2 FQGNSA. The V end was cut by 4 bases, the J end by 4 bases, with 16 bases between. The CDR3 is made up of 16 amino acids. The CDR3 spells CASSSVGGVGTGELFF. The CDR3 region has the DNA TGTGCCAGCAGCTCAGTGGGGGGAGTTGGCACCGGGGAGCTGTTTTTT.

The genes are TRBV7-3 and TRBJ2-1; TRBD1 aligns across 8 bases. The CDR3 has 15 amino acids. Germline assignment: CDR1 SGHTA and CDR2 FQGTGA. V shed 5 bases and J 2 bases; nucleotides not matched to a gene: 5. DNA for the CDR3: TGTGCCAGCAGCCCCAGGGGGCGCCCCTACAATGAGCAGTTCTTC. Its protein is CASSPRGRPYNEQFF.

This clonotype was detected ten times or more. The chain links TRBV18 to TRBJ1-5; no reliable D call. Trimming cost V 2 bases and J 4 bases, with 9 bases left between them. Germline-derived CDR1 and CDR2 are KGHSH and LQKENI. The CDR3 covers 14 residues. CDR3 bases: TGTGCCAGCTCACCAGGGGAAGGGAATCAGCCCCAGCATTTT. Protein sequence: CASSPGEGNQPQHF.

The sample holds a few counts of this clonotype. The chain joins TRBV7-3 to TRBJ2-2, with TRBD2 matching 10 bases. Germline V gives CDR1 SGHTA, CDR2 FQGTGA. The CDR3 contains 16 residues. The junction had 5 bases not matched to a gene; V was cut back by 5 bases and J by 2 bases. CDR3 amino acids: CASSQLAGLNTGELFF. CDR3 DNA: TGTGCCAGCAGCCAACTAGCGGGGTTAAACACCGGGGAGCTGTTTTTT.

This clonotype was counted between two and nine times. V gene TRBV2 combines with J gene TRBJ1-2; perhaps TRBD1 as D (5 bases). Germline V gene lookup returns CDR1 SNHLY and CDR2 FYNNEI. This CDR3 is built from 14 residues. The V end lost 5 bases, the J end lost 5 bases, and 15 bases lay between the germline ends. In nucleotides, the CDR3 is TGTGCCAGCAGTACTACCGGGACGATATATGGCTACACCTTC. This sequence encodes CASSTTGTIYGYTF.

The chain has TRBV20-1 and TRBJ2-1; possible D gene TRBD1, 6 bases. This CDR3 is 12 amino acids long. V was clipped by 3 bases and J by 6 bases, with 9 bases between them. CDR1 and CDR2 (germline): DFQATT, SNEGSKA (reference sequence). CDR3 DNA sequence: TGCAGTGCTAGCCGGGACATCAATGAGCAGTTCTTC. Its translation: CSASRDINEQFF.

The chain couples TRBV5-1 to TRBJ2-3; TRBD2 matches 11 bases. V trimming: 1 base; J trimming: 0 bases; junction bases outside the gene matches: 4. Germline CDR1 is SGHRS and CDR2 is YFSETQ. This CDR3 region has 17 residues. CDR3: CASSLTSGGQSTDTQYF. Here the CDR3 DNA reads TGCGCCAGCAGCTTGACTAGCGGGGGACAAAGCACAGATACGCAGTATTTT.

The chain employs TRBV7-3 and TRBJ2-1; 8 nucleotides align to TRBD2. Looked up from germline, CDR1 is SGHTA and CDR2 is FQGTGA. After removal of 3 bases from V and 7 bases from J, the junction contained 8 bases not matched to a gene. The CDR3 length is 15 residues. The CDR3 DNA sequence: TGTGCCAGCAGCTTCCGGGGGGGGCCTTTGAATGAGCAGTTCTTC. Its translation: CASSFRGGPLNEQFF.

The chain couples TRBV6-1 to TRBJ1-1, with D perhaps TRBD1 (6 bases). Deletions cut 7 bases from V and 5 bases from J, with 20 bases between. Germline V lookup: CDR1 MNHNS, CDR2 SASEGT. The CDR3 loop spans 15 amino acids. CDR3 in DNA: TGTGCCAGCAAGTCCGGGGGCGGTTACAGGACTGAAGCTTTCTTT. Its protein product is CASKSGGGYRTEAFF.

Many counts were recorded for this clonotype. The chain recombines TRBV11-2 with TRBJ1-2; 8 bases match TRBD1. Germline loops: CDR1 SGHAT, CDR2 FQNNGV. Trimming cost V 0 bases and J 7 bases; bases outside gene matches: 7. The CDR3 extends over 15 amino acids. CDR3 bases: TGTGCCAGCAGCTTAGATCTTTCAGGGGGCGGTGGCTACACCTTC. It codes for CASSLDLSGGGGYTF.

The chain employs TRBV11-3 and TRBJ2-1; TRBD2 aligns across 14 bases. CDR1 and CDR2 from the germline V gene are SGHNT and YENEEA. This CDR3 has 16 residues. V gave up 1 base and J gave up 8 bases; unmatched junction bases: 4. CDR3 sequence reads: CASSLGTGLAGDEQFF. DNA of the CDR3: TGTGCCAGCAGCTTAGGGACGGGACTAGCGGGAGATGAGCAGTTCTTC.

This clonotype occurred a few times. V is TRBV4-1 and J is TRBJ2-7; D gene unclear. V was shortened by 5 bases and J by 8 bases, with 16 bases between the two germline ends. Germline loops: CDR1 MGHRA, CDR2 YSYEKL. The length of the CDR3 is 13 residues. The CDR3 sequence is CASSYTLFEKQYF. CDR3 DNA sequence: TGCGCCAGCAGCTACACCCTTTTCGAGAAGCAGTACTTC.

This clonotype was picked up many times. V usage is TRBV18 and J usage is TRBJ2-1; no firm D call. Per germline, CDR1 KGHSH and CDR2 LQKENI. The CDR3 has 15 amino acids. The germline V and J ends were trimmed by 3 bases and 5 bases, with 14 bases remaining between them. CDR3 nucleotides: TGTGCCAGCTCACCGGCTGTCCCTGGGGACAATGAGCAGTTCTTC. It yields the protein CASSPAVPGDNEQFF.

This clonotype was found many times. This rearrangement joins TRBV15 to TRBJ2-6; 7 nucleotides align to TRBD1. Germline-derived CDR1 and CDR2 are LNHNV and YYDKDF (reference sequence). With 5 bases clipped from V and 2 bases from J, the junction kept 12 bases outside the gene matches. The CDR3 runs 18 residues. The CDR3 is CATSPTQGTVPGANVLTF. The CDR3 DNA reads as TGTGCCACCAGCCCGACACAGGGGACAGTACCTGGGGCCAACGTCCTGACTTTC.